The clone carrying this TCR beta chain has only a few counts. Its antigen is undetermined. The data were obtained in a study of T-cell reconstitution after alpha-beta-depleted transplantation in children. Findings and limits, study-wide: Roughly two months post-transplant, alpha-beta T cells reportedly originated from several hundred graft clones that had expanded.

The CDR3 extends over 15 amino acids. Germline CDR1 reads KGHSH; CDR2 reads LQKENI. V lost 6 bases to trimming and J lost 2 bases, with 14 bases between them. The TCRbeta library was prepared with unique molecular identifiers. One entry per CDR3 protein results from TCRdb running MiXCR on the PCR reads. The data show some 600,000 distinct CDR3 sequences, 10% to 15% seen once. The sequence derives from a male patient younger than 18 who had a stem cell transplant for acute myeloid leukemia, so the T cells may come from the graft donor. Source: PBMCs, mostly from graft donor cells, taken 360 days after TCRalphabeta/CD19-depleted stem cell transplant. The chain combines TRBV18 with TRBJ1-3; TRBD1 is a possible D gene (5 bases). The CDR3 DNA is TGTGCCAGCTCTCAAACACAGGATGCTGGAAACACCATATATTTT. Its protein product is CASSQTQDAGNTIYF.